The 20 T cell receptor beta chains below all came from one sample that was sequenced in a study of regulatory T cells in long-lasting Graves disease. The authors built TCR beta libraries using iRepertoire HTBI primers and Arm-PCR of CDR3 regions. One entry per CDR3 protein, called by TCRdb with MiXCR from the multiplex PCR reads. The sample records about 520,000 distinct CDR3 sequences, about 12% being singletons. Time point denoted: newly diagnosed GD, antithyroid drugs for less than 3 months. PBMCs provided the RNA from which the TCR library was made. These records were also assigned to another study, of T cells in Graves' hyperthyroidism and ophthalmopathy.

Sequences were derived from peripheral blood mononuclear cells (PBMCs), sampled at new diagnosis, from a patient treated with antithyroid drugs. The receptors come from a woman aged 30 to 39 with Graves disease.

Of note for this clonotype: This may stem from a read error, because a much larger clone lies one nucleotide away. The chain has TRBV12-3 or TRBV12-4 and TRBJ2-1; 10 positions agree with TRBD1. Judging by the DNA end, TRBJ2-5 fits better; the J call may be wrong. The CDR3 covers 16 residues. Here the CDR3 DNA reads TGTGCCAGCAGTTTAAGGACAGGGGGGCGCGTAGAGATCCAGTACTTC. Translation gives CASSLRTGGRVEIQYF.

This clonotype occurred a few times. The rearrangement uses TRBV6-2 or TRBV6-3 and TRBJ2-5; D uncertain. Germline V gene sequence: CDR1 MNHEY, CDR2 SVGEGT. V shed 5 bases and J shed 5 bases, with 9 bases lying between them. This CDR3 region has 12 residues. CDR3 in amino acids: CASSVWAETQYF. In DNA form, the CDR3 reads TGTGCCAGCAGTGTCTGGGCGGAGACCCAGTACTTC.

This clonotype was seen ten or more times. The rearrangement uses TRBV19 and TRBJ2-7, with 10 positions matching TRBD1. CDR1 LNHDA and CDR2 SQIVND come from the germline V gene (reference sequence). The CDR3 is made up of 13 amino acids. Losses at the gene ends were 5 bases for V and 6 bases for J; bases not matched to a gene: 4. In DNA, the CDR3 is TGTGCCAGTAGTCGGGACAGGGGTTCCGAGCAGTACTTC. This codes for CASSRDRGSEQYF.

This clonotype was seen at least ten times. Written as DNA, the CDR3 is TGTGCCAGCAGCCTTACGGGGGAGGGCACCAGCTACGAGCAGTACTTC. Its translation: CASSLTGEGTSYEQYF. The gene calls are TRBV9 and TRBJ2-7; TRBD2 matches 7 bases. This CDR3 comprises 16 residues. CDR1 and CDR2 from the germline V gene are SGDLS and YYNGEE. V lost 4 bases and J lost 3; bases outside the gene matches: 13.

This clonotype counts as medium-sized. The chain has TRBV29-1 and TRBJ2-1; no firm D call. Per the germline V gene, CDR1 is SQVTM and CDR2 is ANQGSEA. This CDR3 is built from 12 residues. Trimming pared 7 bases from V and 3 bases from J, leaving 10 bases between. The CDR3 here is CSAKRDYNEQFF. CDR3 nucleotides: TGCAGCGCAAAAAGGGACTACAATGAGCAGTTCTTC.

The sample holds many counts of this clonotype. The rearrangement links TRBV11-3 to TRBJ1-1; D unresolved. Deletions cut 4 bases from V and 1 base from J, with 10 bases between. This CDR3 spans 14 amino acids. The V gene's germline CDR1 is SGHNT and CDR2 YENEEA. In DNA form, the CDR3 reads TGTGCCAGCAGCTCCCTGGAACCGAACACTGAAGCTTTCTTT. This encodes CASSSLEPNTEAFF.

This clonotype came up many times. The chain recombines TRBV24-1 with TRBJ2-1; the match to TRBD2 covers 10 bases. CDR3 length equals 15 residues. V shed 3 bases and J 8 bases; nucleotides not matched to a gene: 6. CDR1 and CDR2 (germline): KGHDR, SFDVKD. CDR3 nucleotides: TGTGCCACCAGTGATCTAGCGGGAGTAAAAGATGAGCAGTTCTTC. Protein: CATSDLAGVKDEQFF.

Ten or more counts support this clonotype. The chain combines TRBV7-3 with TRBJ2-1, with TRBD1 matching over 7 bases. J lost 6 bases, V lost 1 base, and 9 bases had no gene match. Germline values: CDR1 SGHTA, CDR2 FQGTGA. This CDR3 is 16 amino acids long. The CDR3 is CASSLRATGQSNEQFF. CDR3 bases: TGTGCCAGCAGCTTAAGAGCGACAGGGCAGAGCAATGAGCAGTTCTTC.

This clonotype has a count of ten or more. This chain links TRBV6-5 with TRBJ2-1; TRBD2 aligns across 13 bases. The CDR3 is 16 residues long. Germline lookup yields CDR1 MNHEY and CDR2 SVGAGI. V shed 2 bases, J shed 8 bases, and the junction held 6 bases outside the gene matches. CDR3 in amino acids: CASSYATSGRRYEQFF. In DNA form, the CDR3 reads TGTGCCAGCAGTTACGCGACTAGCGGGAGGAGGTATGAGCAGTTCTTC.

This clonotype was seen repeatedly, ten times or more. The genes are TRBV28 and TRBJ1-1; maybe TRBD1 (5 bases). V lost 3 bases and J lost 5, with 16 bases in between. CDR1 MDHEN and CDR2 SYDVKM come from the germline V gene. The CDR3 runs 15 residues. This CDR3 is CASSFIRRGNTEAFF. CDR3 DNA: TGTGCCAGCAGTTTTATTCGAAGGGGCAATACTGAAGCTTTCTTT.

This clonotype was seen at least ten times. The chain recombines TRBV28 with TRBJ1-2; D call uncertain. The CDR3 runs to 12 residues. CDR1 and CDR2 (germline): MDHEN, SYDVKM. V was cut by 3 bases and J by 1 base, with 3 bases left in between. CDR3 nucleotides: TGTGCCAGCAGTTTCGGTAACTATGGCTACACCTTC. Protein sequence: CASSFGNYGYTF.

Comment on this clonotype: A read error may explain this, as a much larger clone is one base away. CDR3 in DNA: TGTGCCAGCAGTGATTCCGGTCGTTATGGCTACACCTTC. Protein product: CASSDSGRYGYTF. This chain connects TRBV27 to TRBJ1-2; unclear D gene. From germline, CDR1 is MNHEY and CDR2 SMNVEV (reference sequence). The CDR3 spans 13 residues. V shed 5 bases and J shed 5 bases, with 12 bases lying between them.

This clonotype was found many times. The chain couples TRBV9 to TRBJ2-7; weak D call: TRBD1 (6 bases). The CDR3 consists of 15 residues. CDR1 SGDLS and CDR2 YYNGEE come from the germline V gene. The ends were cut back, 3 bases at V and 0 bases at J, with 13 bases in the middle. The CDR3 here is CASSEDSDSSYEQYF. CDR3 sequence (DNA): TGTGCCAGCAGCGAGGACAGCGACAGCTCCTACGAGCAGTACTTC.

The chain recombines TRBV30 with TRBJ1-5; the match to TRBD1 covers 7 bases. The V gene end was trimmed by 5 bases and the J gene end by 7 bases; junction bases not matched to a gene: 8. Germline CDR1 is GTSNPN and CDR2 is SVGIG (reference sequence). This CDR3 is built from 13 residues. The CDR3 nucleotides are TGTGCCTGGGCCAACAGGGGTAACCAGCCCCAGCATTTT. Encoded protein: CAWANRGNQPQHF.

This clonotype was recorded at least ten times. V is TRBV6-1 and J is TRBJ2-2, with D possibly TRBD2 on 5 matching bases. The CDR3 totals 15 residues. The germline CDR1 and CDR2 sequences are MNHNS and SASEGT. The V end was cut by 5 bases, the J end by 7 bases, with 17 bases between. This CDR3 reads CASSRGSAFVGELFF. CDR3 in DNA: TGTGCCAGCAGTCGGGGTAGCGCCTTCGTCGGGGAGCTGTTTTTT.

This clonotype was picked up many times. V usage is TRBV20-1 and J usage is TRBJ2-4, with D uncertain. Trimming pared 1 base from V and 1 base from J, leaving 11 bases between. The germline V gene has CDR1 DFQATT and CDR2 SNEGSKA (reference sequence). The CDR3 is 15 amino acids. The CDR3 nucleotides read TGCAGTGCTAGAGCCCCCACTGGGGCCAAAAACATTCAGTACTTC. Its protein is CSARAPTGAKNIQYF.

The chain recombines TRBV5-4 with TRBJ2-1; TRBD2 matches 12 bases. The CDR3 totals 16 residues. Trimming removed 4 bases from V and 2 bases from J; junction bases left unmatched: 4. The germline V gene has CDR1 SGHNT and CDR2 YYREEE (reference sequence). CDR3 protein: CASSIRLAGAYNEQFF. The CDR3 DNA reads TGTGCCAGCAGCATCAGACTAGCGGGAGCCTACAATGAGCAGTTCTTC.

This rearrangement joins TRBV19 to TRBJ2-3; D call uncertain. Germline V CDR1 and CDR2: LNHDA, SQIVND (reference sequence). The CDR3 runs to 14 residues. The V gene lost 6 bases and the J gene lost 6 bases, with 16 bases spanning the gap. In DNA form, the CDR3 reads TGTGCCAGTAGCCGAAACCTAATCACGGATACGCAGTATTTT. Its protein product is CASSRNLITDTQYF.

V and J are TRBV28 and TRBJ2-7; either TRBD1 or TRBD2 may fit D (5 bases each). CDR3 length equals 17 residues. From germline, CDR1 is MDHEN and CDR2 SYDVKM. Trimming removed 4 bases at V and 2 bases at J, with 21 bases between. The CDR3 sequence: CASSSLRDGGVTYEQYF. The CDR3, as DNA: TGTGCCAGCAGTTCACTACGGGATGGGGGAGTCACCTACGAGCAGTACTTC. The variable domain in full, with the rest retrieved from reference TRBV28 and TRBJ2-7, is DVKVTQSSRYLVKRTGEKVFLECVQDMDHENMFWYRQDPGLGLRLIYFSYDVKMKEKGDIPEGYSVSREKKERFSLILESASTNQTSMYLCASSSLRDGGVTYEQYFGPGTRLTVT.

The V and J genes are TRBV6-1 and TRBJ2-3; 7 bases fit TRBD1. The germline CDR1 and CDR2 sequences are MNHNS and SASEGT. The CDR3 extends over 15 amino acids. The V segment lost 6 bases and the J segment 7 bases; nucleotides outside the gene matches: 13. Written as DNA, the CDR3 is TGTGCCAGCAGCGCCCCGAGACAGGGCTATAATACGCAGTATTTT. This translates into CASSAPRQGYNTQYF.